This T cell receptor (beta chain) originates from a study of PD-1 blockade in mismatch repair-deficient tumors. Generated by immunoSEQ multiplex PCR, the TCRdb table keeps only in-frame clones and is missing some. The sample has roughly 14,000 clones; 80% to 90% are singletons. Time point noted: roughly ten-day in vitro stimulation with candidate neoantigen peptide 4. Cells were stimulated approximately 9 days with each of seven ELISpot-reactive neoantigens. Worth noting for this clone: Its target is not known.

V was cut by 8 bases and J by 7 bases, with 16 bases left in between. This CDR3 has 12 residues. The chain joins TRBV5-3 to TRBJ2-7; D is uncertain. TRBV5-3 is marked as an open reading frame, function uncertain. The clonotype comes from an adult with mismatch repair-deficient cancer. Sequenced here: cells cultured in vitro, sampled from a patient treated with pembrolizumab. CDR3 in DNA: TGTGCCAGCAGCCCCCTGGGTGGGGAGCAGTACTTC. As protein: CASSPLGGEQYF.